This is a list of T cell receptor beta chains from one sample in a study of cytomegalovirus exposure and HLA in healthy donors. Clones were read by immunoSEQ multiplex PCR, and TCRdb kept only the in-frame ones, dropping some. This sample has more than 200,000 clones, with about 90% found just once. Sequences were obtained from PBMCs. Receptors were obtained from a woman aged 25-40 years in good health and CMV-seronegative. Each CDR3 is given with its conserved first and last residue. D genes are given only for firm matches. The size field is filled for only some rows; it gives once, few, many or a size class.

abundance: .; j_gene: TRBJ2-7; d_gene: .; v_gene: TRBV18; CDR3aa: CASSPGTGAYEQYF; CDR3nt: TGTGCCAGCTCACCCGGGACTGGAGCCTACGAGCAGTACTTC
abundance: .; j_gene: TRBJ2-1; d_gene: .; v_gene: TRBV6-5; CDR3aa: CASSYSFNADEQFF; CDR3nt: TGTGCCAGCAGTTACTCTTTTAATGCTGATGAGCAGTTCTTC
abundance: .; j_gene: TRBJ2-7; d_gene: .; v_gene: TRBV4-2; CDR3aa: CASSQATGRSSYEQYF; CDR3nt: TGTGCCAGCAGCCAAGCTACCGGACGCAGCTCCTACGAGCAGTACTTC
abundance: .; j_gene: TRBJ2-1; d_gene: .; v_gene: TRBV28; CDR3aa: CASSLRGNEQFF; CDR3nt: TGTGCCAGCAGTCTCCGGGGGAATGAGCAGTTCTTC
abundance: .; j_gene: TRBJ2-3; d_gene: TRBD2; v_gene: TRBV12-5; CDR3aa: CASGSGLAGGSGTDTQYF; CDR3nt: TGTGCTAGTGGCTCCGGACTAGCGGGAGGCTCGGGGACAGATACGCAGTATTTT
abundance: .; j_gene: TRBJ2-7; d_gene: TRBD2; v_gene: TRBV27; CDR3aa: CASSAGGLPYEQYF; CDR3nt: TGTGCCAGCAGTGCGGGAGGGCTTCCTTACGAGCAGTACTTC
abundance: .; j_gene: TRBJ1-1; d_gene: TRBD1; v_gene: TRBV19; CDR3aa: CASRPQGGTEAFF; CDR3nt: TGTGCCAGTAGGCCGCAGGGGGGCACTGAAGCTTTCTTT
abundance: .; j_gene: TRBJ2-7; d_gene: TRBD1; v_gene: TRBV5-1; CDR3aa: CASSVRDRGGNEQYF; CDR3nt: TGCGCCAGCAGCGTCCGGGACAGGGGGGGAAACGAGCAGTACTTC
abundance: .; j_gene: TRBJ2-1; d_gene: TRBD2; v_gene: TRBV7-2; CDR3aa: CASSSTSGSDNEQFF; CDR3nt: TGTGCCAGCAGTTCAACTAGCGGGAGCGACAATGAGCAGTTCTTC
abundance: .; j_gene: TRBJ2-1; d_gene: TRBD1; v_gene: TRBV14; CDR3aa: CASTQGSSTNEQFF; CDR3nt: TGTGCCAGCACACAGGGGTCCAGTACAAATGAGCAGTTCTTC
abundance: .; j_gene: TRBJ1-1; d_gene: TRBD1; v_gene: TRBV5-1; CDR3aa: CASSLVGGGSSAFF; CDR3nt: TGCGCCAGCAGCTTGGTAGGGGGCGGCTCGTCGGCTTTCTTT
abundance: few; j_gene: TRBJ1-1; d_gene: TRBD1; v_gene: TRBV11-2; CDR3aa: CASSLGVHRGEAFF; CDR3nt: TGTGCCAGCAGCTTAGGCGTCCACAGGGGTGAAGCTTTCTTT
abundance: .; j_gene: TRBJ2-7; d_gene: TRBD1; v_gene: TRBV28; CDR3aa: CASSYRGMSSYEQYF; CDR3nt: TGTGCCAGCAGTTACAGGGGTATGAGCTCCTACGAGCAGTACTTC
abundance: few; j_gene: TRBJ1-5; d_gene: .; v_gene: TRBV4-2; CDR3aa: CASSLELGGNQPQHF; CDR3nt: TGTGCCAGCAGCCTTGAGCTGGGGGGCAATCAGCCCCAGCATTTT
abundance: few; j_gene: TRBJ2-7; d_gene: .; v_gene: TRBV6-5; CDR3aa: CASRRGYEQYF; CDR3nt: TGTGCGTCACGAAGGGGATACGAGCAGTACTTC
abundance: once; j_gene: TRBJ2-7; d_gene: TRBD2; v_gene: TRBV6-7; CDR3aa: CASTTPAGASYEQYF; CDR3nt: TGTGCCAGCACCACCCCAGCGGGAGCCTCCTACGAGCAGTACTTC
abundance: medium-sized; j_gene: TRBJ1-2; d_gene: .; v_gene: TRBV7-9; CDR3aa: CASLAPSGGYTF; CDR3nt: TGTGCCAGCCTCGCCCCGTCGGGTGGCTACACCTTC
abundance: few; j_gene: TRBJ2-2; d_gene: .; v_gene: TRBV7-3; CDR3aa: CASSLTGTGELFF; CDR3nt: TGTGCCAGCAGCTTAACGGGGACCGGGGAGCTGTTTTTT